This T cell receptor (beta chain) was captured by sequencing in a study of CD8+CD57+ T cells in acquired aplastic anemia. About the study: Researchers reported that healthy donors averaged about 11 million reads for CD4+ cells. Study observations and caveats: Between patients and controls, CD8+ Simpson's diversity did not vary significantly. Overlapping CD8+ CDR3 repertoires of patients and controls contained roughly 29 shared sequences.

This clonotype was found a few times. Its target is unknown. CDR3 and TCR beta VDJ profiling relied on a genomic DNA template. MiXCR was run by TCRdb on the reads, yielding one entry per CDR3 protein. The profile shows some 140,000 distinct CDR3 sequences, approximately 41% of them singletons. The CDR3 covers 10 residues. Between the trimmed V and J ends, which lost 4 bases and 5 bases, there was a span of 5 bases. CDR1 is SQVTM, CDR2 ANQGSEA, per germline. The V gene is TRBV29-1, the J gene TRBJ1-1; D ambiguous. What was sequenced was sorted CD4+, CD8+, or CD8+CD57+ T cells (not recorded which) from PBMCs. The receptor's source is a human donor in good health, serving as a control. In DNA, the CDR3 is TGCAGCGTTGTACGGACTGAAGCTTTCTTT. Protein: CSVVRTEAFF.